This T cell receptor (beta chain) was identified during a study of regulatory T cells in long-lasting Graves disease. General study results and limits: The persistent group shared 2,500 or so public clonotypes, more than the 850 to 1,000 shared by new patients.

Arm-PCR with iRepertoire HTBI primers amplified the CDR3 regions for these TCR beta libraries. TCRdb ran MiXCR on the multiplex PCR reads and lists one entry per CDR3 protein. The data show hundreds of thousands of distinct CDR3 sequences, with approximately 15% seen just once and about 18% held by the top ten. CDR3 length equals 15 residues. V gave up 5 bases and J gave up 5 bases; unmatched junction bases: 9. Ten or more counts support this clonotype. Its antigen is as yet unknown. Time point here: newly diagnosed GD, antithyroid drugs for less than 3 months. From PBMCs, RNA was extracted and then used to make the TCR library. From each patient, around 8.7 milliliters of peripheral blood was drawn and collected into an EDTA anticoagulant tube. This sample also appeared in a second study, on T cells in Graves' hyperthyroidism and ophthalmopathy. In that study: The model foresaw ophthalmopathy a median approximately 6.1 months prior to onset.

The rearrangement uses TRBV12-3 or TRBV12-4 and TRBJ2-4; TRBD1 aligns across 7 bases. The TCR comes from a woman in her twenties or thirties with Graves disease. The sequences come from peripheral blood mononuclear cells (PBMCs), collected at new diagnosis, from a patient treated with antithyroid drugs. CDR3 sequence: CASSRQGLHQNIQYF. The CDR3 nucleotides are TGTGCCAGCAGTCGACAGGGTCTTCACCAAAACATTCAGTACTTC.